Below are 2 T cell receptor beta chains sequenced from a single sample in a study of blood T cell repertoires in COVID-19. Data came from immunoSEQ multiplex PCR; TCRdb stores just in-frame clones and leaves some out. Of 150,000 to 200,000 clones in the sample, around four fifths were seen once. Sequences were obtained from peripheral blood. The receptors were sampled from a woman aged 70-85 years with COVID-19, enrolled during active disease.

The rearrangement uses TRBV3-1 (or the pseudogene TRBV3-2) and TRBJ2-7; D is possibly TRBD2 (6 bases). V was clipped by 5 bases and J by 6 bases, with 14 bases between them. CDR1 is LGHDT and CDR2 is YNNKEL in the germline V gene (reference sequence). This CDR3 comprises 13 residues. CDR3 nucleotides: TGTGCCAGCAGCACGCAGGCCGGGGGCGAGCAGTACTTC. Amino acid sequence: CASSTQAGGEQYF.

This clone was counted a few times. CDR3 DNA sequence: TGTGCCAGCAGAAGACAGGGTCCTTTGAACTATGGCTACACCTTC. Its translation is CASRRQGPLNYGYTF. The chain carries TRBV6-5 and TRBJ1-2; 7 bases line up with TRBD1. The CDR3 covers 15 residues. V was clipped by 6 bases and J by 2 bases; unmatched bases: 9. CDR1 MNHEY and CDR2 SVGAGI come from the germline V gene.